This T cell receptor (beta chain) was captured in a study of T-cell reconstitution after alpha-beta-depleted transplantation in children listed by TCRdb under 2016. Concerning the study at large: Using TCR repertoire profiling, the study quantitatively followed how T-cell immune reconstitution unfolded in children after TCRalphabeta/CD19-depleted allogeneic hematopoietic cell transplantation.

At the junction V is shortened by 4 bases and J by 2 bases; bases outside the gene matches: 4. From cysteine to phenylalanine, the CDR3 is 14 amino acids long. This entry keeps only the CDR3 DNA: 42 bases, framed from base 1. Looking up the germline V gene yields CDR1 SNHLY and CDR2 FYNNEI. Turning to this clonotype: Its antigen is still unknown. It has no much larger one-base neighbor in the sample; base qualities were not kept.

The protocol used for the library was PCR. Sequenced using an Illumina HiSeq 2500. TCR libraries were prepared with molecular barcoding, using unique molecular identifiers to normalize TCRbeta repertoire quantification. TCRdb reprocessing: public reads trimmed at Q25 with fastp, clones called with MiXCR, in-frame beta chains kept. Rows merge per CDR3 protein into single entries with the most common DNA and genes. This sample holds more than 450,000 distinct CDR3 sequences; around 18% were observed only once. Of the sample, over 3% is held by the ten largest clones. The specimen was PBMCs from the stem cell graft donor, collected from the stem cell graft. The sequence derives from a human donor who donated a stem cell graft to a child with acute lymphoblastic leukemia. The rearranged segments are TRBV2 and TRBJ2-5; TRBD1 lines up with 7 middle nucleotides. The CDR3 reads CASSAGGQQETQYF. The nucleotides are TGTGCCAGCAGTGCAGGGGGACAACAAGAGACCCAGTACTTC. Full variable domain (CDR3 extended with the reference TRBV2 and TRBJ2-5 proteins): EPEVTQTPSHQVTQMGQEVILRCVPISNHLYFYWYRQILGQKVEFLVSFYNNEISEKSEIFDDQFSVERPDGSNFTLKIRSTKLEDSAMYFCASSAGGQQETQYFGPGTRLLVL.